These 29 T cell receptor beta chains were sequenced from one sample in a study of T cell responses to AZD1222 COVID-19 vaccine. Libraries were prepared by immunoSEQ multiplex PCR; TCRdb keeps only in-frame clonotypes and omits some of them. The table records about 110,000 clones, around nine tenths of them present only once. Source: peripheral blood, taken 28 days after the second AZD1222 dose. Receptors were obtained from an adult who received the AZD1222 COVID-19 vaccine.

This chain joins TRBV4-3 and TRBJ1-4; D gene ambiguous. Per germline, CDR1 LGHNA and CDR2 YSLEER. This CDR3 has 18 amino acids. Trimming cost V 0 bases and J 0 bases, with 14 bases left between them. CDR3 nucleotides: TGCGCCAGCAGCCAAGATTTGTTGGCAGCCGCAACTAATGAAAAACTGTTTTTT. Translated, it gives CASSQDLLAAATNEKLFF.

The J gene is TRBJ1-3, the V gene TRBV24-1, with 9 bases aligning to TRBD1. Trimming took 4 bases from V and 4 from J; bases not matched to a gene: 4. CDR3 length: 15 amino acids. Germline-derived CDR1 and CDR2 are KGHDR and SFDVKD. The CDR3 DNA reads as TGTGCCACCAGTGAAGGGACAGGGTCCGGAAACACCATATATTTT. This codes for CATSEGTGSGNTIYF.

The rearrangement uses TRBV24-1 and TRBJ1-5; D ambiguous. CDR1 and CDR2 (germline): KGHDR, SFDVKD. With 9 bases removed from V and 4 bases from J, the gap between germline ends came to 9 bases. The CDR3 is made up of 12 amino acids. The CDR3 coding sequence is TGTGCCACCGGAGGTGGTAATCAGCCCCAGCATTTT. Translation gives CATGGGNQPQHF.

The rearrangement uses TRBV6-5 and TRBJ2-7, with a tentative D call TRBD1 (5 bases). The CDR3 consists of 14 residues. Deletions cut 6 bases from V and 2 bases from J, with 14 bases between. The germline V gene encodes CDR1 MNHEY and CDR2 SVGAGI. As DNA, the CDR3 is TGTGCCAGCAGCCCGGACAATGCCCCCTACGAGCAGTACTTC. This translates into CASSPDNAPYEQYF.

The rearrangement links TRBV15 to TRBJ1-5; D is unresolved. The CDR3 has 14 amino acids. Germline V lookup: CDR1 LNHNV, CDR2 YYDKDF (reference sequence). V was pared by 3 bases and J by 5 bases, with 11 bases between. The CDR3 is CATSRAANDQPQHF. The CDR3 region has the DNA TGTGCCACCAGCAGGGCAGCTAACGATCAGCCCCAGCATTTT.

About this clone itself: Other nucleotide sequences from this sample produce the same CDR3. This chain joins TRBV19 and TRBJ2-2; 7 bases agree with TRBD1. The germline V gene encodes CDR1 LNHDA and CDR2 SQIVND (reference sequence). This CDR3 has 15 amino acids. Trimming at V came to 7 bases and at J to 2 bases, leaving 7 bases not matched to a gene. The CDR3 reads CASNTGTANTGELFF. The CDR3 nucleotides read TGTGCCAGTAACACCGGGACAGCAAACACCGGGGAGCTGTTTTTT. Full variable domain (remainder filled in from reference TRBV19 and TRBJ2-2): DGGITQSPKYLFRKEGQNVTLSCEQNLNHDAMYWYRQDPGQGLRLIYYSQIVNDFQKGDIAEGYSVSREKKESFPLTVTSAQKNPTAFYLCASNTGTANTGELFFGEGSRLTVL.

The chain joins TRBV21-1 to TRBJ2-7; TRBD1, the table's D call, lacks a check against the DNA. TRBV21-1 is flagged as a pseudogene. The CDR3 has 14 amino acids. CDR3 nucleotides: TGTGCCAGCAGCAAAGTGGCAGTGCCCTACGAGCAGTACTTC. Protein sequence: CASSKVAVPYEQYF.

This clone was seen a few times. The chain employs TRBV2 and TRBJ1-6; TRBD1 aligns across 9 bases. The germline V gene encodes CDR1 SNHLY and CDR2 FYNNEI. The V and J ends lost 5 bases and 9 bases, in that order; junction bases with no gene match: 11. The CDR3 has 16 residues. The CDR3 region has the DNA TGTGCCAGCAGTAATACCAGGGACAGGGTGGGTTCACCCCTCCACTTT. Protein: CASSNTRDRVGSPLHF.

The rearrangement links TRBV5-1 to TRBJ1-1; tentatively, D is TRBD1 (5 bases). This CDR3 has 15 amino acids. CDR1 is SGHRS, CDR2 YFSETQ, per germline. Trimming shortened V by 1 base and J by 4 bases, and 14 bases separated the two germline ends. The CDR3 region has the DNA TGCGCCAGCAGCTTGAGGCTACAGGAGGCCACTGAAGCTTTCTTT. It is translated as CASSLRLQEATEAFF.

The chain couples TRBV4-1 to TRBJ1-1, with D unclear. V lost 1 base and J lost 4, with 13 bases in between. The CDR3 loop spans 15 amino acids. CDR1 is MGHRA and CDR2 is YSYEKL in the germline V gene. The CDR3 DNA follows: TGCGCCAGCAGCCAAGTACATGGGGTTCGCACTGAAGCTTTCTTT. This codes for CASSQVHGVRTEAFF.

This clone came up once. V gene TRBV5-1 combines with J gene TRBJ1-4; 9 nucleotides line up with TRBD1. V lost 1 base to trimming and J lost 7 bases; unmatched junction nucleotides: 5. This CDR3 region has 15 residues. Germline V gene data show CDR1 as SGHRS and CDR2 as YFSETQ. The CDR3 sequence is CASSLTGTGIEKLFF. The CDR3 DNA is TGCGCCAGCAGCTTGACCGGGACAGGGATTGAAAAACTGTTTTTT.

The V call is TRBV5-1, the J call TRBJ1-3; D possibly corresponds to TRBD1 (5 bases). CDR1 is SGHRS and CDR2 is YFSETQ in the germline V gene. The V end lost 4 bases, the J end lost 2 bases, and 10 bases lay between the germline ends. CDR3 length: 14 amino acids. The CDR3 loop reads CASSTGAAGNTIYF. CDR3 DNA sequence: TGCGCCAGCAGCACCGGGGCGGCTGGAAACACCATATATTTT.

The chain has TRBV6-2 or TRBV6-3 and TRBJ1-5; 7 nucleotides match TRBD1. This CDR3 spans 17 amino acids. The junction had 13 bases not matched to a gene; V was cut back by 6 bases and J by 2 bases. Germline-derived CDR1 and CDR2 are MNHEY and SVGEGT. The CDR3 coding sequence is TGTGCCAGCAGCTTCCCTACCGACAGGGCGGGCAATCAGCCCCAGCATTTT. This encodes CASSFPTDRAGNQPQHF.

This chain joins TRBV10-3 and TRBJ1-3, with D hard to call. This CDR3 has 16 amino acids. In germline, CDR1 is ENHRY, CDR2 SYGVKD. The V end was cut by 2 bases, the J end by 0 bases, with 11 bases between. The DNA of the CDR3 is TGTGCCATCAGTGAGATCCCGCCCCTCTCTGGAAACACCATATATTTT. This sequence encodes CAISEIPPLSGNTIYF.

The chain employs TRBV30 and TRBJ1-1; 8 positions match TRBD1. The CDR3 covers 14 residues. Germline loops: CDR1 GTSNPN, CDR2 SVGIG (reference sequence). The junction had 3 bases not matched to a gene; V was cut back by 2 bases and J by 1 base. The CDR3 nucleotides are TGTGCCTGGAGTAAGACAGGGGAGAACACTGAAGCTTTCTTT. Residues: CAWSKTGENTEAFF.

This chain connects TRBV18 to TRBJ1-5; 7 nucleotides line up with TRBD1. The CDR3 length is 18 residues. Germline lookup yields CDR1 KGHSH and CDR2 LQKENI. V shed 3 bases and J 1 base; nucleotides not matched to a gene: 12. CDR3 sequence: CASSPSRTGGDSNQPQHF. CDR3 nucleotide sequence: TGTGCCAGCTCACCGTCCCGGACAGGAGGAGACAGCAATCAGCCCCAGCATTTT.

This chain uses TRBV30 with TRBJ2-7; 8 bases are shared with TRBD1. V shed 8 bases, J shed 0 bases, and the junction held 6 bases outside the gene matches. The germline gives CDR1 GTSNPN, CDR2 SVGIG (reference sequence). The CDR3 contains 13 residues. The CDR3 region is CAGQQGVSYEQYF. The CDR3 nucleotides read TGTGCCGGCCAACAGGGGGTCTCCTACGAGCAGTACTTC. Full variable domain (rest looked up from reference TRBV30 and TRBJ2-7): SQTIHQWPATLVQPVGSPLSLECTVEGTSNPNLYWYRQAAGRGLQLLFYSVGIGQISSEVPQNLSASRPQDRQFILSSKKLLLSDSGFYLCAGQQGVSYEQYFGPGTRLTVT.

The chain couples TRBV6-4 to TRBJ2-3; possibly TRBD1 for D (6 bases). V was cut by 6 bases and J by 6 bases, with 16 bases left in between. CDR3 size: 14 residues. CDR1 is MRHNA and CDR2 is SNTAGT in the germline V gene. CDR3 loop: CASSEQGNGDTQYF. The DNA of the CDR3 is TGTGCCAGCAGCGAGCAGGGGAATGGGGATACGCAGTATTTT.

This clone showed up just once. V gene TRBV6-1 combines with J gene TRBJ2-2, with TRBD1 as a possible D gene (5 bases). Germline-derived CDR1 and CDR2 are MNHNS and SASEGT. The V end was cut by 0 bases, the J end by 4 bases, with 15 bases between. CDR3 length: 17 amino acids. The CDR3 nucleotides are TGTGCCAGCAGTGAAGCCGTCGGCAGGGTCGGCACCGGGGAGCTGTTTTTT. Protein: CASSEAVGRVGTGELFF.

The chain has TRBV13 and TRBJ2-3, with a weak D call TRBD2 (6 bases). Germline-derived CDR1 and CDR2 are PRHDT and FYEKMQ (reference sequence). Between the trimmed V and J ends, which lost 4 bases and 2 bases, there was a span of 19 bases. The CDR3 totals 17 residues. The CDR3 loop reads CASSSEKWGEYTDTQYF. CDR3 coding DNA: TGTGCCAGCAGCTCCGAAAAGTGGGGGGAATACACAGATACGCAGTATTTT.

This clone has just one count. CDR3 DNA sequence: TGTGCCAGCAGCGTAGGGGCCGGGCAGCCCCAGCATTTT. Its protein product is CASSVGAGQPQHF. The V and J genes are TRBV9 and TRBJ1-5; D is unresolved. Germline CDR1 and CDR2: SGDLS and YYNGEE. Trimming stripped 0 bases from V and 7 bases from J, with 8 bases between. The CDR3 length is 13 residues.

The chain uses TRBV5-1 and TRBJ1-2; a possible D gene is TRBD1 (6 bases). This CDR3 spans 14 amino acids. Germline V gene sequence: CDR1 SGHRS, CDR2 YFSETQ. Between the trimmed V and J ends, which lost 4 bases and 3 bases, there was a span of 13 bases. The DNA for the CDR3 is TGCGCCAGCAGCCTAGGGACACCCTACTATGGCTACACCTTC. Protein product: CASSLGTPYYGYTF.

V is TRBV18 and J is TRBJ1-4; D is possibly TRBD1 (6 bases). The CDR3 loop spans 15 amino acids. Trimming pared 4 bases from V and 8 bases from J, leaving 17 bases between. Germline loops: CDR1 KGHSH, CDR2 LQKENI. In DNA form, the CDR3 reads TGTGCCAGCTCACAGAGGGACAACCCGGGGGAAAAACTGTTTTTT. This gives the protein CASSQRDNPGEKLFF.

The chain couples TRBV12-3 or TRBV12-4 to TRBJ1-2; D unclear. V lost 1 base and J lost 4, with 7 bases in between. There are 13 residues in the CDR3. The CDR3 reads CASSLETFYGYTF. In nucleotides, the CDR3 is TGTGCCAGCAGTTTAGAAACATTCTATGGCTACACCTTC.

The chain is built from TRBV9 and TRBJ2-5; D is perhaps TRBD2 (6 bases). From germline, CDR1 is SGDLS and CDR2 YYNGEE. The length of the CDR3 is 16 residues. V lost 2 bases to trimming and J lost 5 bases, with 19 bases between them. The CDR3 is CASSVRLGRAGETQYF. The CDR3, as DNA: TGTGCCAGCAGCGTTCGACTAGGGCGGGCTGGCGAGACCCAGTACTTC. Based on the CDR3 plus reference TRBV9 and TRBJ2-5, the full variable domain is DSGVTQTPKHLITATGQRVTLRCSPRSGDLSVYWYQQSLDQGLQFLIQYYNGEERAKGNILERFSAQQFPDLHSELNLSSLELGDSALYFCASSVRLGRAGETQYFGPGTRLLVL.

The chain carries TRBV5-1 and TRBJ2-1; D not certain. The CDR3 is 14 amino acids. Germline V CDR1 and CDR2: SGHRS, YFSETQ. V dropped 0 bases and J dropped 3 bases, with 7 bases sitting between them. This CDR3 reads CASSLAQNYNEQFF. Written as DNA, the CDR3 is TGCGCCAGCAGCTTGGCACAGAACTACAATGAGCAGTTCTTC.

The rearrangement links TRBV4-1 to TRBJ1-1; unclear D gene. The CDR3 contains 14 residues. The ends were cut back, 2 bases at V and 7 bases at J, with 14 bases in the middle. CDR1 is MGHRA, CDR2 YSYEKL, per germline. CDR3 region: CASSQSGLEDEAFF. As DNA, the CDR3 is TGCGCCAGCAGCCAATCCGGCCTCGAGGATGAAGCTTTCTTT.

The chain combines TRBV9 with TRBJ1-1, with D hard to call. The germline CDR1 and CDR2 sequences are SGDLS and YYNGEE. Trimming stripped 0 bases from V and 8 bases from J, with 8 bases between. This CDR3 has 12 amino acids. CDR3 bases: TGTGCCAGCAGCGTAGGGACTTCCGAAGCTTTCTTT. Encoded protein: CASSVGTSEAFF.

Here the CDR3 DNA reads TGTGCCAGCAGCCAACCTACAGGGACAACGAAAGATACGCAGTATTTT. Its protein is CASSQPTGTTKDTQYF. This chain connects TRBV14 to TRBJ2-3; a possible D gene is TRBD1 (6 bases). V lost 2 bases and J lost 5, with 17 bases in between. CDR1 is SGHDN, CDR2 FVKESK, per germline. CDR3 length equals 16 residues.